Each of the 20 T cell receptor beta chains below was sequenced from the same sample in a study of blood T cell repertoires in COVID-19. Repertoires were generated with immunoSEQ multiplex PCR, while TCRdb's copy carries only in-frame clones and drops some. The profile shows hundreds of thousands of clones, 90% of them singletons. Sequenced input: PBMCs or T cells enriched from blood (not recorded which). The receptors here all came from a man aged 30-40 years who had been exposed to COVID-19.

J is TRBJ2-3 and V is TRBV5-6, with a possible D match to TRBD2 (5 bases). The CDR3 sequence is 16 residues long. Per the germline V gene, CDR1 is SGHDT and CDR2 is YYEEEE. V was cut by 3 bases and J by 1 base, with 15 bases left in between. The DNA of the CDR3 is TGTGCCAGCAGCTCAGTTTTATCCGGGGGCACAGATACGCAGTATTTT. It translates to CASSSVLSGGTDTQYF.

The chain is built from TRBV19 and TRBJ1-6; 8 bases line up with TRBD1. Germline V gene sequence: CDR1 LNHDA, CDR2 SQIVND (reference sequence). The V and J ends lost 3 bases and 9 bases, in that order; junction bases with no gene match: 10. The CDR3 is 16 residues long. CDR3 sequence: CASSIAGGADRSPLHF. The DNA for the CDR3 is TGTGCCAGTAGTATCGCAGGGGGCGCGGATCGTTCACCCCTCCACTTT.

Of note for this clone: Distinct nucleotide sequences in the sample also encode this CDR3. This rearrangement joins TRBV5-1 to TRBJ2-7; perhaps TRBD1 as D (6 bases). CDR3 length: 12 amino acids. The germline V gene encodes CDR1 SGHRS and CDR2 YFSETQ. The ends were cut back, 3 bases at V and 4 bases at J, with 8 bases in the middle. DNA for the CDR3: TGCGCCAGCAGCTCCGGGACATACGAGCAGTACTTC. Translating gives CASSSGTYEQYF.

V and J are TRBV7-9 and TRBJ1-5; TRBD1 agrees at 7 bases. The CDR3 covers 15 residues. Unmatched junction bases numbered 14, after V lost 5 bases and J lost 10 bases. Germline CDR1 is SEHNR and CDR2 is FQNEAQ (reference sequence). The CDR3, as DNA: TGTGCCAGCAGCCCTGGGGGGACAGATAAATTTCCCCAGCATTTT. It yields the protein CASSPGGTDKFPQHF. The variable domain in full, with the rest retrieved from reference TRBV7-9 and TRBJ1-5, is DTGVSQNPRHKITKRGQNVTFRCDPISEHNRLYWYRQTLGQGPEFLTYFQNEAQLEKSRLLSDRFSAERPKGSFSTLEIQRTEQGDSAMYLCASSPGGTDKFPQHFGDGTRLSIL.

This clone has only a few counts. V and J are TRBV19 and TRBJ2-2; unclear D gene. The CDR3 loop spans 12 amino acids. Between the trimmed V and J ends, which lost 10 bases and 6 bases, there was a span of 12 bases. Germline V CDR1 and CDR2: LNHDA, SQIVND (reference sequence). Here the CDR3 reads CAIHQVPGELFF. The CDR3 nucleotides are TGTGCCATCCACCAGGTTCCCGGGGAGCTGTTTTTT.

This clone occurred once. The rearrangement links TRBV19 to TRBJ2-6; D is uncertain. This CDR3 is built from 14 residues. Germline V CDR1 and CDR2: LNHDA, SQIVND (reference sequence). With 5 bases removed from V and 4 bases from J, the gap between germline ends came to 9 bases. The CDR3 sequence: CASSGTAGANVLTF. Written as DNA, the CDR3 is TGTGCCAGTAGTGGAACAGCCGGGGCCAACGTCCTGACTTTC.

This clone has just one count. The V call is TRBV29-1, the J call TRBJ1-5, with 8 bases that match TRBD1. Germline assignment: CDR1 SQVTM and CDR2 ANQGSEA. Germline trimming cut 6 bases from V and 7 bases from J; bases unmatched to any gene: 8. CDR3 length: 13 amino acids. This chain's CDR3 is CSVATGAGQPQHF. The DNA for the CDR3 is TGCAGCGTCGCGACAGGGGCGGGCCAGCCCCAGCATTTT.

This clone was seen a few times. This chain uses TRBV30 with TRBJ1-1; D may be TRBD1 (6 bases). CDR1 and CDR2 (germline): GTSNPN, SVGIG (reference sequence). CDR3 size: 12 residues. V dropped 0 bases and J dropped 10 bases, with 12 bases sitting between them. CDR3 DNA: TGTGCCTGGAGTGTACAGTGGGGGCGAGCTTTCTTT. Protein sequence: CAWSVQWGRAFF.

The chain employs TRBV19 and TRBJ2-2, with D possibly matching TRBD2 (6 bases). Germline CDR1 and CDR2: LNHDA and SQIVND (reference sequence). Trimming cost V 1 base and J 4 bases, with 16 bases left between them. This CDR3 is built from 17 residues. CDR3 residues: CASSIVGGPGGTGELFF. The CDR3 DNA sequence: TGTGCCAGTAGTATAGTGGGAGGCCCAGGTGGCACCGGGGAGCTGTTTTTT.

This chain joins TRBV10-1 and TRBJ1-1; possibly TRBD1 for D (6 bases). This CDR3 has 19 amino acids. Trimming cost V 0 bases and J 1 base, with 21 bases left between them. The germline CDR1 and CDR2 sequences are WNHNN and SYGVQD (reference sequence). The CDR3 DNA reads as TGCGCCAGCAGTGAGTCTGGCCAGGGGCTGACCTTGAGGAACACTGAAGCTTTCTTT. It codes for CASSESGQGLTLRNTEAFF.

The V call is TRBV10-1, the J call TRBJ2-5, with D tentatively TRBD1 (5 bases). Germline CDR1 is WNHNN and CDR2 is SYGVQD (reference sequence). There are 16 residues in the CDR3. The V and J ends lost 6 bases and 5 bases respectively, with 22 bases between them. CDR3 residues: CASSSSGLSAVETQYF. The DNA of the CDR3 is TGCGCCAGCAGCAGTTCAGGGCTGTCGGCGGTGGAGACCCAGTACTTC.

The rearrangement joins TRBV6-4 to TRBJ2-3, with 8 bases lining up with TRBD1. Trimming took 0 bases from V and 1 from J; bases not matched to a gene: 3. The CDR3 has 16 amino acids. Germline assignment: CDR1 MRHNA and CDR2 SNTAGT. For the CDR3, the DNA is TGTGCCAGCAGTGACTCTCCGGACAGGGGCACAGATACGCAGTATTTT. It yields the protein CASSDSPDRGTDTQYF.

The CDR3 is CASSLAPQSGQPQHF. DNA of the CDR3: TGTGCCAGCAGCTTGGCCCCACAGAGTGGCCAGCCCCAGCATTTT. The V and J genes are TRBV5-4 and TRBJ1-5; D unresolved. V dropped 0 bases and J dropped 7 bases, with 14 bases sitting between them. The length of the CDR3 is 15 residues. Germline loops: CDR1 SGHNT, CDR2 YYREEE (reference sequence).

The chain is built from TRBV6-5 and TRBJ2-7; 7 nucleotides match TRBD1. This CDR3 region has 13 residues. The J segment lost 6 bases and the V segment lost 2 bases, leaving 4 bases of the junction unmatched. Germline V gene lookup returns CDR1 MNHEY and CDR2 SVGAGI. The CDR3: CASSYRGRSEQYF. Here the CDR3 DNA reads TGTGCCAGCAGTTACAGGGGGCGTTCCGAGCAGTACTTC.

The genes are TRBV2 and TRBJ1-1, with 10 nucleotides matching TRBD1. Trimming cost V 5 bases and J 0 bases; bases outside gene matches: 18. Germline lookup yields CDR1 SNHLY and CDR2 FYNNEI. This CDR3 has 20 residues. CDR3 bases: TGTGCCAGCAGTCCAACGACAGGGGGCAATCCCGGGGTCATGAACACTGAAGCTTTCTTT. Encoded protein: CASSPTTGGNPGVMNTEAFF.

The chain links TRBV7-2 to TRBJ2-7; D may be TRBD1 (7 bases). The CDR3 totals 18 residues. V lost 2 bases and J 4 bases, leaving 24 bases between the germline ends. Looked up from germline, CDR1 is SGHTA and CDR2 is FQGNSA. In DNA, the CDR3 is TGTGCCAGCAGCTTAATTCTTCTCGGAGGGGGCTCTCTGTACGAGCAGTACTTC. Residues: CASSLILLGGGSLYEQYF.

This chain connects TRBV4-2 to TRBJ2-5, with D maybe TRBD1 (5 bases). V was trimmed by 1 base and J by 3 bases, leaving 12 bases between them. CDR3 length equals 15 residues. Per germline, CDR1 LGHNA and CDR2 YNFKEQ. This CDR3 reads CASSQVGRVEETQYF. In DNA form, the CDR3 reads TGTGCCAGCAGCCAAGTAGGCAGGGTAGAAGAGACCCAGTACTTC.

The chain couples TRBV5-1 to TRBJ2-3, with TRBD2 matching 9 bases. Germline V gene sequence: CDR1 SGHRS, CDR2 YFSETQ. The CDR3 has 13 residues. Trimming took 0 bases from V and 9 from J; bases not matched to a gene: 2. CDR3 in DNA: TGCGCCAGCAGCTTGGGCGGGGGGGGCACGCAGTATTTT. The encoded protein is CASSLGGGGTQYF.

The rearrangement links TRBV13 to TRBJ1-2, with a possible D match to TRBD1 (5 bases). Germline CDR1 PRHDT, CDR2 FYEKMQ (reference sequence). V was clipped by 0 bases and J by 1 base, with 12 bases between them. CDR3 length: 16 residues. CDR3 loop: CASSLGQVQGNYGYTF. CDR3 in DNA: TGTGCCAGCAGCTTAGGCCAGGTGCAGGGTAACTATGGCTACACCTTC.

Only a few counts were recorded for this clone. The chain joins TRBV25-1 to TRBJ2-1, with 7 bases that match TRBD2. The V gene end was trimmed by 4 bases and the J gene end by 8 bases; junction bases not matched to a gene: 8. The CDR3 has 14 residues. Germline lookup yields CDR1 MGHDK and CDR2 SYGVNS. As DNA, the CDR3 is TGTGCCAGCAGTGGTAGCGGGCCCGGCGATGAGCAGTTCTTC. As protein: CASSGSGPGDEQFF.